Listed below are T cell receptor beta chains from one sample, sequenced in a study of cytomegalovirus exposure and HLA in healthy donors. Data came from immunoSEQ multiplex PCR; TCRdb stores just in-frame clones and leaves some out. The profile shows some 140,000 clones, nearly 80% of them singletons. Sequenced: PBMCs. These receptor sequences come from a man aged 25-45 years in good health and CMV-seronegative. Each CDR3 is given with its conserved first and last residue. D genes are given only for firm matches. Some rows have no size entry. The others give once, few or many, or a class for an expanded clone.

TRBV7-9	TRBJ2-7	once	-	CASALFTSYEQYF	TGTGCCAGCGCACTTTTTACCTCCTACGAGCAGTACTTC
TRBV9	TRBJ1-4	-	TRBD1	CASSLGTANEKLFF	TGTGCCAGCAGCCTCGGGACAGCGAATGAAAAACTGTTTTTT
TRBV18	TRBJ1-3	-	-	CASSPEHSGNTIYF	TGTGCCAGCTCACCTGAGCACTCTGGAAACACCATATATTTT
TRBV5-1	TRBJ2-5	-	-	CASSSELSHQETQYF	TGCGCCAGCAGCTCGGAGTTGAGCCACCAAGAGACCCAGTACTTC
TRBV28	TRBJ2-7	-	-	CASSFNSEQYF	TGTGCCAGCAGTTTCAACTCCGAGCAGTACTTC
TRBV4-1	TRBJ1-4	few	-	CASSQVSANEKLFF	TGCGCCAGCAGCCAAGTGTCAGCTAATGAAAAACTGTTTTTT
TRBV30	TRBJ2-7	-	TRBD1	CAWSWTGGYEQYF	TGTGCCTGGAGTTGGACAGGGGGCTACGAGCAGTACTTC
TRBV7-8	TRBJ2-7	once	TRBD1	CASSSAWTGGYEQYF	TGTGCCAGCAGCTCGGCTTGGACAGGGGGCTACGAGCAGTACTTC
TRBV6-5	TRBJ2-7	-	TRBD2	CASSYSGTSTYEQYF	TGTGCCAGCAGTTACTCGGGGACTAGTACCTACGAGCAGTACTTC
TRBV27	TRBJ2-7	-	TRBD1	CASSWTQGASYEQYF	TGTGCCAGCAGTTGGACACAGGGGGCATCCTACGAGCAGTACTTC
TRBV29-1	TRBJ2-3	-	TRBD2	CSVNGLASTDTQYF	TGCAGCGTTAACGGACTAGCGTCGACAGATACGCAGTATTTT
TRBV5-1	TRBJ2-2	-	-	CASSIGTPDTGELFF	TGCGCCAGCAGCATCGGGACTCCTGACACCGGGGAGCTGTTTTTT
TRBV13	TRBJ2-4	-	-	CASSLGGSGAKNIQYF	TGTGCCAGCAGCTTGGGTGGGAGTGGAGCCAAAAACATTCAGTACTTC
TRBV19	TRBJ2-3	once	TRBD1	CASRLTGLSTDTQYF	TGTGCCAGTAGGCTGACAGGGCTTAGCACAGATACGCAGTATTTT
TRBV19	TRBJ2-1	-	-	CASSPPAAHNEQFF	TGTGCCAGTAGTCCGCCAGCGGCCCACAATGAGCAGTTCTTC
TRBV7-9	TRBJ1-2	once	-	CASSLYGREGGYTF	TGTGCCAGCAGCTTATACGGCCGGGAGGGTGGCTACACCTTC
TRBV19	TRBJ1-5	-	-	CASSTSHSYSNQPQHF	TGTGCCAGTAGTACCTCCCACAGTTATAGCAATCAGCCCCAGCATTTT
TRBV5-1	TRBJ2-7	few	-	CASSRDMEWQYF	TGCGCCAGCAGCAGGGACATGGAATGGCAGTACTTC
TRBV20-1	TRBJ1-1	-	-	CSYPGGHEAFF	TGCTCCTATCCGGGAGGACATGAAGCTTTCTTT
TRBV13	TRBJ1-3	-	-	CASSVRPSFSGNTIYF	TGTGCCAGCAGCGTACGCCCGAGTTTCTCTGGAAACACCATATATTTT
TRBV10-1	TRBJ2-2	-	TRBD2	CASSTSGNTGELFF	TGCGCCAGCAGTACTAGCGGAAACACCGGGGAGCTGTTTTTT
TRBV7-7	TRBJ2-1	-	TRBD2	CASSLSGTRPSNEQFF	TGTGCTAGCAGCTTAAGCGGGACTAGACCTTCCAATGAGCAGTTCTTC
TRBV5-1	TRBJ2-5	-	-	CASSLVVTKGETQYF	TGCGCCAGCAGCTTGGTCGTAACAAAGGGGGAGACCCAGTACTTC
TRBV21-1	TRBJ2-3	-	-	CASSNPGVSTDTQYF	TGTGCCAGCAGCAATCCGGGAGTGAGCACAGATACGCAGTATTTT
TRBV5-8	TRBJ2-1	-	-	CASSLGNRDLNEQFF	TGTGCCAGCAGCTTGGGCAACAGGGACCTCAATGAGCAGTTCTTC
TRBV28	TRBJ2-3	-	TRBD2	CASSSSGARNTQYF	TGTGCCAGCAGTTCTAGCGGGGCCCGCAATACGCAGTATTTT
TRBV10-3	TRBJ2-1	-	TRBD2	CAISERTSGRNEQFF	TGTGCCATCAGTGAAAGGACTAGCGGGAGAAATGAGCAGTTCTTC
TRBV11-3	TRBJ2-1	-	TRBD2	CASSLASGSYNEQFF	TGTGCCAGCAGCTTGGCTAGCGGGTCCTACAATGAGCAGTTCTTC
TRBV25-1	TRBJ2-7	-	TRBD2	CASGTSGRANYEQYF	TGTGCCAGCGGGACTAGCGGGAGGGCAAACTACGAGCAGTACTTC
TRBV4-1	TRBJ1-5	-	-	CASSQAGWNQPQHF	TGCGCCAGCAGCCAAGCAGGGTGGAATCAGCCCCAGCATTTT
TRBV6-5	TRBJ2-7	-	TRBD2	CASTETSSHEQYF	TGTGCCAGCACTGAGACTAGCTCCCACGAGCAGTACTTC
TRBV6-5	TRBJ2-5	-	-	CASSYSTAAQETQYF	TGTGCCAGCAGTTACTCGACAGCAGCTCAAGAGACCCAGTACTTC